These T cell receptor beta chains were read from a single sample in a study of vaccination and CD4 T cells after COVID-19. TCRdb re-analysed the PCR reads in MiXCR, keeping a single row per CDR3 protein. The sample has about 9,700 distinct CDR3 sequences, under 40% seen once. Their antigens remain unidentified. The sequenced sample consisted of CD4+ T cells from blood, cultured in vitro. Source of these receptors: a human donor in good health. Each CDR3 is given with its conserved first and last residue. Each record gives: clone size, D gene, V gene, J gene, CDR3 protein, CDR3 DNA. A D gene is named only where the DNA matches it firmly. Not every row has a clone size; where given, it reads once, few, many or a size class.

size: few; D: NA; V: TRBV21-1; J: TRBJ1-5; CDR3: CASSILDGGSNQPQHF; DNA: TGTGCCAGCAGCATCCTGGACGGGGGCAGCAATCAGCCCCAGCATTTT
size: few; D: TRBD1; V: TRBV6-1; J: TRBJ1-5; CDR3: CASGTGGSNQPQHF; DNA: TGTGCCAGTGGGACAGGGGGTAGCAATCAGCCCCAGCATTTT
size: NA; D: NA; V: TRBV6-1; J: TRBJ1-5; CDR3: CASSGLVSNQPQHF; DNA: TGTGCCAGCAGTGGTCTGGTTTCCAATCAGCCCCAGCATTTT
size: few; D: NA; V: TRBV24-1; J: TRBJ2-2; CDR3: CATSDLRQGYGELFF; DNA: TGTGCCACCAGTGATTTACGCCAGGGCTACGGGGAGCTGTTTTTT
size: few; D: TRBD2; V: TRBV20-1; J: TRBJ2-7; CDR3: CSTSRTSRPYEQYF; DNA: TGCAGTACTAGTCGGACTAGCCGCCCCTACGAGCAGTACTTC
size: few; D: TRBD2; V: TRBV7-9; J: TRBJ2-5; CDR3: CASSLVRREGGETQYF; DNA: TGTGCCAGCAGCTTAGTACGGCGGGAGGGAGGAGAGACCCAGTACTTC
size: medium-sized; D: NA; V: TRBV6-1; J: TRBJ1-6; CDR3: CASSATGTLGSPLHF; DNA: TGTGCCAGCAGTGCTACCGGGACTCTAGGATCACCCCTCCACTTT
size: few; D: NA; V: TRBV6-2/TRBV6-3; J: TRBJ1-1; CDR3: CASRKAGADEAFF; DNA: TGTGCCAGCAGGAAAGCGGGGGCGGATGAAGCTTTCTTT
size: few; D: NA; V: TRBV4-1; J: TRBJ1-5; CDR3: CASSHLTGKGTQPQHF; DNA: TGCGCCAGCAGCCATCTCACAGGGAAGGGAACACAGCCCCAGCATTTT
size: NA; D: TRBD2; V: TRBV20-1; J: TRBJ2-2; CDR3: CSAPGLAWGTGELFF; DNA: TGCAGTGCTCCCGGACTAGCCTGGGGGACCGGGGAGCTGTTTTTT
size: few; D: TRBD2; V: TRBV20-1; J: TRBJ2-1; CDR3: CSAIPSGIYNEQFF; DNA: TGCAGTGCTATTCCTAGCGGGATTTACAATGAGCAGTTCTTC
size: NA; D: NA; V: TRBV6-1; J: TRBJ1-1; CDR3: CASGEHLNTEAFF; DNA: TGTGCCAGCGGGGAACACCTGAACACTGAAGCTTTCTTT
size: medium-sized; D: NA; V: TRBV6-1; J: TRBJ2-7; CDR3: CASSVRVRDIRGEQYF; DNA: TGTGCCAGCAGTGTCCGGGTCAGGGACATTCGGGGCGAGCAGTACTTC
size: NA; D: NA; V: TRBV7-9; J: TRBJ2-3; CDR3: CASSLAGATDTQYF; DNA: TGTGCCAGCAGCTTAGCAGGCGCCACAGATACGCAGTATTTT
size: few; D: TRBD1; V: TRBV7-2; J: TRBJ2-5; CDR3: CASSLVKGASETQYF; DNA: TGTGCCAGCAGCTTAGTAAAGGGGGCAAGCGAGACCCAGTACTTC
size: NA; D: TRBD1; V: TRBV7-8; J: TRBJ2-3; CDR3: CASSQDRATDTQYF; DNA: TGTGCCAGCAGCCAGGACAGGGCCACAGATACGCAGTATTTT
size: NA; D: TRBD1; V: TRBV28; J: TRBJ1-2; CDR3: CASSSGTVLSSDGYTF; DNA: TGTGCCAGCAGTTCCGGGACAGTCCTATCAAGCGATGGCTACACCTTC
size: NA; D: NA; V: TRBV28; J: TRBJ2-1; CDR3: CASSPNRRRGGEQFF; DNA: TGTGCCAGCAGTCCCAATCGGAGAAGGGGTGGTGAGCAGTTCTTC
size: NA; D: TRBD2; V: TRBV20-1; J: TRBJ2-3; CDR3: CSASGTSGNPDTQYF; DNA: TGCAGTGCTAGTGGGACTAGCGGGAATCCAGATACGCAGTATTTT
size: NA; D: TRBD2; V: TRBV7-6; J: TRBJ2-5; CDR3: CASSFRGGETQYF; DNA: TGTGCCAGCAGCTTCCGGGGGGGGGAGACCCAGTACTTC
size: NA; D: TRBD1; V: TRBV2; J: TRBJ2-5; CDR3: CASSEDAGGIETQYF; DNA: TGTGCCAGCAGTGAAGATGCAGGGGGCATCGAGACCCAGTACTTC
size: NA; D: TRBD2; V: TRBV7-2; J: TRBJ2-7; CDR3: CASSFMSGSTYEQYF; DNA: TGTGCCAGCAGCTTCATGAGCGGGAGCACCTACGAGCAGTACTTC
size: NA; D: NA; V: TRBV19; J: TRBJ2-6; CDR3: CASRGSGANVLTF; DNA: TGTGCCAGTAGGGGCTCTGGGGCCAACGTCCTGACTTTC
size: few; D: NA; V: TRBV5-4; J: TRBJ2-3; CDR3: CASSERGGGTDTQYF; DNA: TGTGCCAGCAGCGAGCGAGGAGGTGGCACAGATACGCAGTATTTT
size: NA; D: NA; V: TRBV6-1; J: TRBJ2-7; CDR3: CASRARGGGWEQYF; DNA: TGTGCCAGCAGGGCCAGGGGTGGAGGGTGGGAGCAGTACTTC
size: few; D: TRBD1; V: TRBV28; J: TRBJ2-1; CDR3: CASRQGQLNEQFF; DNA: TGTGCCAGCAGGCAGGGACAGCTCAATGAGCAGTTCTTC
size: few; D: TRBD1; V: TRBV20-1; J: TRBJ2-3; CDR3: CSATGGGDTQYF; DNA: TGCAGTGCTACAGGGGGCGGCGATACGCAGTATTTT
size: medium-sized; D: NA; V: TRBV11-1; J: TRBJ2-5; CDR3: CASSPHSDPGTQYF; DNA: TGTGCCAGCAGCCCTCACAGCGACCCTGGGACCCAGTACTTC
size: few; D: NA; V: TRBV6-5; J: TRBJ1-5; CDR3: CASSLYGGNQPQHF; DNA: TGTGCCAGCAGTTTGTATGGGGGGAATCAGCCCCAGCATTTT
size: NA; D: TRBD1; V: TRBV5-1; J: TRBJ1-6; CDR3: CASSLDRGSNSPLHF; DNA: TGCGCCAGCAGCTTGGACAGGGGGAGCAATTCACCCCTCCACTTT
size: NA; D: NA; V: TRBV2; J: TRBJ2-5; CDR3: CASSVGGPWESQYF; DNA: TGTGCCAGCAGTGTCGGCGGTCCTTGGGAAAGCCAGTACTTC
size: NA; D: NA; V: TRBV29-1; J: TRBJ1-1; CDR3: CSVEVRLNTEAFF; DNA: TGCAGCGTTGAGGTCAGGCTGAACACTGAAGCTTTCTTT
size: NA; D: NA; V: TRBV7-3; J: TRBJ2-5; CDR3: CASSSGPRETQYF; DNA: TGTGCCAGCAGCTCGGGACCCCGAGAGACCCAGTACTTC
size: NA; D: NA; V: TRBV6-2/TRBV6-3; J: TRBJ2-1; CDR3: CASSYSSLLQFF; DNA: TGTGCCAGCAGTTACTCTTCCTTGCTGCAGTTCTTC
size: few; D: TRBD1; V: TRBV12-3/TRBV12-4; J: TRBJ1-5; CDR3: CASRGQGDGQPQHF; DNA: TGTGCCAGCAGAGGACAGGGGGACGGGCAGCCCCAGCATTTT